This entry lists 27 T cell receptor beta chains sequenced from one sample in a study of Ad26.COV2.S vaccination and SARS-CoV-2 variants. The table came from immunoSEQ multiplex PCR; TCRdb's copy has only in-frame clones and leaves some out. The table includes tens of thousands of clones, 65% to 90% detected once. The sample in question was peripheral blood, obtained after recovery from COVID-19. These receptors were collected from a human donor who had recovered from COVID-19.

The V gene is TRBV6-2 or TRBV6-3, the J gene TRBJ2-6; weak D call: TRBD2 (7 bases). The germline V gene has CDR1 MNHEY and CDR2 SVGEGT. V was pared by 2 bases and J by 4 bases, with 9 bases between. The CDR3 has 15 amino acids. The CDR3 protein is CASSYGGAGANVLTF. CDR3 sequence (DNA): TGTGCCAGCAGTTACGGGGGGGCCGGGGCCAACGTCCTGACTTTC.

The chain carries TRBV18 and TRBJ1-1; D may be TRBD1 (6 bases). The ends were cut back, 3 bases at V and 5 bases at J, with 16 bases in the middle. CDR1 and CDR2 (germline): KGHSH, LQKENI. This CDR3 region has 15 residues. The CDR3 region has the DNA TGTGCCAGCTCACCTACCAGGGGCGCGGGGACTGAAGCTTTCTTT. Translation: CASSPTRGAGTEAFF.

The gene calls are TRBV18 and TRBJ2-3; D gene ambiguous. The germline V gene encodes CDR1 KGHSH and CDR2 LQKENI. The CDR3 runs 12 residues. V shed 3 bases and J shed 0 bases, with 1 base lying between them. CDR3 residues: CASSPSTDTQYF. CDR3 DNA sequence: TGTGCCAGCTCACCTAGCACAGATACGCAGTATTTT.

The rearrangement links TRBV11-2 to TRBJ1-1, with a weak D call TRBD1 (6 bases). This CDR3 contains 13 residues. V lost 2 bases, J lost 6 bases, and 10 bases lay in between. CDR1 is SGHAT, CDR2 FQNNGV, per germline. The CDR3 DNA is TGTGCCAGCAGCTTATCTAGGGGGTCTGAAGCTTTCTTT. Amino acid sequence: CASSLSRGSEAFF. Supplemented by reference TRBV11-2 and TRBJ1-1, the full variable domain reads EAGVAQSPRYKIIEKRQSVAFWCNPISGHATLYWYQQILGQGPKLLIQFQNNGVVDDSQLPKDRFSAERLKGVDSTLKIQPAKLEDSAVYLCASSLSRGSEAFFGQGTRLTVV.

The V call is TRBV28, the J call TRBJ2-1; no firm D call. CDR1 and CDR2 from the germline V gene are MDHEN and SYDVKM. The CDR3 has 15 residues. V was cut by 4 bases and J by 3 bases, with 13 bases left in between. The CDR3 here is CASSSPGWSYNEQFF. The DNA for the CDR3 is TGTGCCAGCAGTTCCCCTGGATGGAGCTACAATGAGCAGTTCTTC.

The chain joins TRBV6-2 or TRBV6-3 to TRBJ1-5; weak D call: TRBD1 (5 bases). Trimming cost V 0 bases and J 7 bases, with 10 bases left between them. The germline CDR1 and CDR2 sequences are MNHEY and SVGEGT. The CDR3 runs to 14 residues. The CDR3 spells CASSYSGGAQPQHF. CDR3 DNA: TGTGCCAGCAGTTACTCGGGGGGAGCACAGCCCCAGCATTTT.

This clone is a singleton in its sample. This sample also contains other DNA sequences that code for the same CDR3. The chain couples TRBV5-1 to TRBJ2-1; D call uncertain. V lost 0 bases, J lost 7 bases, and 2 bases lay in between. Germline V CDR1 and CDR2: SGHRS, YFSETQ. This CDR3 spans 11 amino acids. The DNA for the CDR3 is TGCGCCAGCAGCTTGGGGAATGAGCAGTTCTTC. Translated: CASSLGNEQFF.

By sample share, this clone is medium-sized. This chain uses TRBV18 with TRBJ2-5; no definite D call. V dropped 6 bases and J dropped 4 bases, with 12 bases sitting between them. Germline V gene data show CDR1 as KGHSH and CDR2 as LQKENI. This CDR3 spans 13 amino acids. This CDR3 reads CASSPVVGETQYF. The CDR3 nucleotides are TGTGCCAGCTCTCCCGTCGTAGGAGAGACCCAGTACTTC.

The chain links TRBV28 to TRBJ2-2, with TRBD1 matching over 7 bases. This CDR3 comprises 15 residues. V lost 6 bases and J lost 0; bases outside the gene matches: 4. Per the germline V gene, CDR1 is MDHEN and CDR2 is SYDVKM. CDR3 amino acids: CASRSGTANTGELFF. The CDR3 region has the DNA TGTGCCAGCAGATCCGGGACAGCGAACACCGGGGAGCTGTTTTTT.

V and J are TRBV28 and TRBJ1-2; D might be TRBD1 (6 bases). The CDR3 length is 16 residues. Trimming removed 2 bases from V and 4 bases from J, with 17 bases in between. CDR1 and CDR2 (germline): MDHEN, SYDVKM. DNA for the CDR3: TGTGCCAGCAGTTTAATATCACAGGGATCTCTCTATGGCTACACCTTC. Its translation: CASSLISQGSLYGYTF.

This chain connects TRBV5-8 to TRBJ2-6; D uncertain. V lost 5 bases to trimming and J lost 0 bases, with 6 bases between them. There are 14 residues in the CDR3. CDR1 is SGHTS, CDR2 YDEGEE, per germline. CDR3 protein: CASRLSSGANVLTF. The CDR3 DNA sequence: TGTGCCAGCAGGCTTAGCTCTGGGGCCAACGTCCTGACTTTC. Supplemented by reference TRBV5-8 and TRBJ2-6, the full variable domain reads EAGVTQSPTHLIKTRGQQATLRCSPISGHTSVYWYQQALGLGLQFLLWYDEGEERNRGNFPPRFSGRQFPNYSSELNVNALELEDSALYLCASRLSSGANVLTFGAGSRLTVL.

This rearrangement joins TRBV4-1 to TRBJ2-1; 12 bases map to TRBD2. CDR3 size: 13 residues. Germline V gene data show CDR1 as MGHRA and CDR2 as YSYEKL. V was pared by 3 bases and J by 10 bases, with 1 base of the junction left unmatched. CDR3 nucleotides: TGCGCCAGCAGCCACACTAGCGGGAGGGAGCAGTTCTTC. Translation: CASSHTSGREQFF.

DNA for the CDR3: TGTGCCAGCAGCTTAGCCCTCAATTACGAGCAGTACTTC. This translates into CASSLALNYEQYF. The rearrangement links TRBV11-2 to TRBJ2-7; D is ambiguous. The CDR3 sequence is 13 residues long. Trimming removed 1 base at V and 4 bases at J, with 8 bases between. CDR1 is SGHAT, CDR2 FQNNGV, per germline. Full variable domain (remainder filled in from reference TRBV11-2 and TRBJ2-7): EAGVAQSPRYKIIEKRQSVAFWCNPISGHATLYWYQQILGQGPKLLIQFQNNGVVDDSQLPKDRFSAERLKGVDSTLKIQPAKLEDSAVYLCASSLALNYEQYFGPGTRLTVT.

V gene TRBV25-1 combines with J gene TRBJ1-1; D may be TRBD1 (5 bases). Per germline, CDR1 MGHDK and CDR2 SYGVNS. Trimming cost V 1 base and J 8 bases, with 20 bases left between them. The CDR3 loop spans 16 amino acids. The CDR3 DNA reads as TGTGCCAGCAGTGAATTTGGGCAGGAGGGACCCGGCGAAGCTTTCTTT. This sequence encodes CASSEFGQEGPGEAFF.

The chain combines TRBV11-1 with TRBJ2-3, with 7 positions matching TRBD2. The CDR3 is 15 amino acids. Per the germline V gene, CDR1 is SGHAT and CDR2 is FQDESV (reference sequence). Losses at the gene ends were 3 bases for V and 0 bases for J; bases not matched to a gene: 3. The CDR3, as DNA: TGTGCCAGCAGCTTTTTAGCGGGCAGCACAGATACGCAGTATTTT. It yields the protein CASSFLAGSTDTQYF.

The rearrangement uses TRBV5-1 and TRBJ2-4, with a weak D call TRBD2 (6 bases). The ends were cut back, 4 bases at V and 6 bases at J, with 14 bases in the middle. The CDR3 is made up of 14 amino acids. Germline V gene data show CDR1 as SGHRS and CDR2 as YFSETQ. In nucleotides, the CDR3 is TGCGCCAGCAGCCCTCTCGCGGGAACAAACATTCAGTACTTC. Translation: CASSPLAGTNIQYF.

The sample holds a few counts of this clone. V and J are TRBV5-1 and TRBJ2-3, with no clear D. The V gene's germline CDR1 is SGHRS and CDR2 YFSETQ. The CDR3 is 14 residues long. V was shortened by 7 bases and J by 0 bases, with 12 bases between the two germline ends. The CDR3 sequence: CASRGAGSTDTQYF. In DNA form, the CDR3 reads TGCGCCAGCCGCGGTGCAGGAAGCACAGATACGCAGTATTTT.

The chain links TRBV5-1 to TRBJ1-4; D is undetermined. The CDR3 contains 12 residues. Germline V gene data show CDR1 as SGHRS and CDR2 as YFSETQ. Trimming removed 5 bases from V and 7 bases from J, with 9 bases in between. This CDR3 is CASRIEGEKLFF. CDR3 in DNA: TGCGCCAGCAGGATAGAGGGTGAAAAACTGTTTTTT. The whole variable domain, remainder taken from reference TRBV5-1 and TRBJ1-4, is KAGVTQTPRYLIKTRGQQVTLSCSPISGHRSVSWYQQTPGQGLQFLFEYFSETQRNKGNFPGRFSGRQFSNSRSEMNVSTLELGDSALYLCASRIEGEKLFFGSGTQLSVL.

V is TRBV13 and J is TRBJ2-7; 7 bases agree with TRBD1. The CDR3 is made up of 15 amino acids. Germline V CDR1 and CDR2: PRHDT, FYEKMQ (reference sequence). Germline trimming cut 5 bases from V and 6 bases from J; bases unmatched to any gene: 13. The chain's CDR3 is CASSPTGAGLGEQYF. CDR3 coding DNA: TGTGCCAGCAGCCCTACAGGGGCTGGTCTCGGCGAGCAGTACTTC.

This chain uses TRBV3-1 (or the pseudogene TRBV3-2) with TRBJ1-6; D possibly corresponds to TRBD1 (6 bases). The CDR3 covers 17 residues. Trimming removed 2 bases from V and 9 bases from J, with 20 bases in between. In germline, CDR1 is LGHDT, CDR2 YNNKEL (reference sequence). Here the CDR3 DNA reads TGTGCCAGCAGCCAACTCCAATCCGGGACAAGGGGTTCACCCCTCCACTTT. It yields the protein CASSQLQSGTRGSPLHF.

The J gene is TRBJ2-7, the V gene TRBV30, with 12 nucleotides matching TRBD2. The CDR3 consists of 15 residues. J gave up 3 bases and V 0 bases, and 3 bases lay outside the gene matches. The germline gives CDR1 GTSNPN, CDR2 SVGIG (reference sequence). The DNA for the CDR3 is TGTGCCTGGAGTGTACCGACTAGCGGGAGCTACGAGCAGTACTTC. Protein sequence: CAWSVPTSGSYEQYF. The full variable domain, rest sourced from reference TRBV30 and TRBJ2-7, is SQTIHQWPATLVQPVGSPLSLECTVEGTSNPNLYWYRQAAGRGLQLLFYSVGIGQISSEVPQNLSASRPQDRQFILSSKKLLLSDSGFYLCAWSVPTSGSYEQYFGPGTRLTVT.

The chain joins TRBV5-6 to TRBJ2-5; D is possibly TRBD1 or TRBD2 (6 bases each). The germline V gene has CDR1 SGHDT and CDR2 YYEEEE. The CDR3 sequence is 16 residues long. The V end was cut by 4 bases, the J end by 6 bases, with 22 bases between. CDR3 nucleotides: TGTGCCAGCAGCCTTGGTGGGGGGCTCGGCCGAAAGACCCAGTACTTC. This codes for CASSLGGGLGRKTQYF.

The chain carries TRBV10-3 and TRBJ1-5; D is perhaps TRBD1 (5 bases). Germline values: CDR1 ENHRY, CDR2 SYGVKD. CDR3 size: 14 residues. The germline V and J ends were trimmed by 0 bases and 9 bases, with 12 bases remaining between them. CDR3 loop: CAISESTGGAPQHF. Here the CDR3 DNA reads TGTGCCATCAGTGAGTCTACGGGGGGAGCGCCCCAGCATTTT.

This clone was counted between two and nine times. This sequence joins TRBV30 and TRBJ2-7; the match to TRBD1 covers 8 bases. Trimming at V came to 4 bases and at J to 4 bases, leaving 18 bases not matched to a gene. The CDR3 loop spans 17 amino acids. The germline V gene has CDR1 GTSNPN and CDR2 SVGIG (reference sequence). CDR3 nucleotide sequence: TGTGCCTGGAACCGTGGGACAGGACGTCTGAGTGGGTACGAGCAGTACTTC. It is translated as CAWNRGTGRLSGYEQYF.

The CDR3 is CASSPLSSGVGGETQYF. DNA of the CDR3: TGTGCCAGCAGCCCCCTATCCAGCGGGGTGGGTGGGGAGACCCAGTACTTC. The chain has TRBV3-1 (or the pseudogene TRBV3-2) and TRBJ2-5; 7 bases align to TRBD2. V trimming: 4 bases; J trimming: 5 bases; junction bases outside the gene matches: 16. Germline values: CDR1 LGHDT, CDR2 YNNKEL (reference sequence). This CDR3 spans 17 amino acids.

The rearrangement joins TRBV30 to TRBJ1-1, with D tentatively TRBD1 (5 bases). V was pared by 4 bases and J by 0 bases, with 24 bases between. CDR1 and CDR2 from the germline V gene are GTSNPN and SVGIG (reference sequence). The CDR3 totals 18 residues. The CDR3 bases are TGTGCCTGGAATGGAAACCGTTTTCTTAGGGGTTTGAACACTGAAGCTTTCTTT. This gives the protein CAWNGNRFLRGLNTEAFF.

The chain uses TRBV19 and TRBJ2-1; D ambiguous. Per the germline V gene, CDR1 is LNHDA and CDR2 is SQIVND (reference sequence). Between the trimmed V and J ends, which lost 2 bases and 13 bases, there was a span of 18 bases. The CDR3 contains 14 residues. The CDR3 sequence: CASSINLPPRPQFF. In DNA form, the CDR3 reads TGTGCCAGTAGTATAAATTTGCCCCCGAGGCCCCAGTTCTTC.